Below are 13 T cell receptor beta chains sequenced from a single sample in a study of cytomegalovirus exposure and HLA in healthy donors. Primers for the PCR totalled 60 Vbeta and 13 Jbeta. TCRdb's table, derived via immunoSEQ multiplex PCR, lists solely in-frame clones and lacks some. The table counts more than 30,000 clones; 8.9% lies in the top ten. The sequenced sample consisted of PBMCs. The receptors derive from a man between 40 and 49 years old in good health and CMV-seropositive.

The CDR3 sequence is CASRSGVSYNEQFF. The CDR3 DNA sequence: TGTGCCAGCAGGTCGGGGGTCTCCTACAATGAGCAGTTCTTC. The chain has TRBV27 and TRBJ2-1; tentatively, D is TRBD2 (6 bases). The germline CDR1 and CDR2 sequences are MNHEY and SMNVEV (reference sequence). V was pared by 6 bases and J by 0 bases, with 9 bases between. This CDR3 is 14 amino acids long.

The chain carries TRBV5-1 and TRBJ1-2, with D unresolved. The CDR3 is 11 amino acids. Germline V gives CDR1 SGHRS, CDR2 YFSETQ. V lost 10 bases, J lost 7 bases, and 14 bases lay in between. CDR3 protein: CADSPRFGYTF. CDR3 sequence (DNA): TGCGCCGACTCCCCCCGGTTTGGCTACACCTTC.

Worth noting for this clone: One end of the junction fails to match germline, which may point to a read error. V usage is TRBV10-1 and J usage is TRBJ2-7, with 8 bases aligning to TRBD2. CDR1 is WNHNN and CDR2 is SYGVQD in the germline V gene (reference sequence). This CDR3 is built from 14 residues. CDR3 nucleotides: TGCGCCAGCACTGAGGGGACTAGTTCGGGCGAGCAGTACTTC. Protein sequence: CASTEGTSSGEQYF.

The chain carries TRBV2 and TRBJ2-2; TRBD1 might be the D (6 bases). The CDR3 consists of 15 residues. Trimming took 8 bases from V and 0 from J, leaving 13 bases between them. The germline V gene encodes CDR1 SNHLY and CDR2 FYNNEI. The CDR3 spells CASCPGQTNTGELFF. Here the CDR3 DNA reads TGTGCCAGCTGTCCTGGACAGACGAACACCGGGGAGCTGTTTTTT.

The CDR3 DNA reads TGTGCCAGCAGCTTAGCGATTAGCGGGGGCGATACGCAGTATTTT. It is translated as CASSLAISGGDTQYF. The chain has TRBV7-9 and TRBJ2-3, with TRBD2 identical over 9 bases. The CDR3 length is 15 residues. The V gene end was trimmed by 0 bases and the J gene end by 6 bases; junction bases not matched to a gene: 4. CDR1 SEHNR and CDR2 FQNEAQ come from the germline V gene (reference sequence).

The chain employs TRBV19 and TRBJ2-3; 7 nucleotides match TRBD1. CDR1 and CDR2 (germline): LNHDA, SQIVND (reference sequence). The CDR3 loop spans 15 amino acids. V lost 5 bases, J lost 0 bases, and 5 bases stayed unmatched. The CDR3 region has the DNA TGTGCCAGTAGTCTACAGGGGATGAGCACAGATACGCAGTATTTT. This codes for CASSLQGMSTDTQYF.

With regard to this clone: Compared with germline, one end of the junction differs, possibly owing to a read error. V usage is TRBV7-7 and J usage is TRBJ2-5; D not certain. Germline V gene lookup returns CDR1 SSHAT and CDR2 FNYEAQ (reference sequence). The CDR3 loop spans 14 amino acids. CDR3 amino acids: CASSPNRGQETQYF. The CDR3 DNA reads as TGTGCTAGCAGCCCTAATCGCGGTCAAGAGACCCAGTACTTC.

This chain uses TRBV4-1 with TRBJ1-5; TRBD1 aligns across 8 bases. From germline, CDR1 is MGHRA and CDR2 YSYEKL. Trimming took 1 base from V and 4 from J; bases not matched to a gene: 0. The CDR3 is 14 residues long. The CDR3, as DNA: TGCGCCAGCAGCCAAGGACAGGGGAATCAGCCCCAGCATTTT. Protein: CASSQGQGNQPQHF.

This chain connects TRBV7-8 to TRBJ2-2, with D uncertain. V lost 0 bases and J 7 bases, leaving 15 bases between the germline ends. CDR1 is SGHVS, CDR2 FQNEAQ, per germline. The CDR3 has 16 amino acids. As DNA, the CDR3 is TGTGCCAGCAGCTTAGCCAGATCGTGGAGTTTCGGGGAGCTGTTTTTT. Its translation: CASSLARSWSFGELFF. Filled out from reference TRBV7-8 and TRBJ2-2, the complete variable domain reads GAGVSQSPRYKVAKRGQDVALRCDPISGHVSLFWYQQALGQGPEFLTYFQNEAQLDKSGLPSDRFFAERPEGSVSTLKIQRTQQEDSAVYLCASSLARSWSFGELFFGEGSRLTVL.

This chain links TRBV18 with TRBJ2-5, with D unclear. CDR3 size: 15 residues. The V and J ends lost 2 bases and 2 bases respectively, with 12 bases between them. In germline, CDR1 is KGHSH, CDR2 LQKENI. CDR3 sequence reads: CASSPVSPGQETQYF. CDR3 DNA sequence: TGTGCCAGCTCACCAGTATCCCCAGGACAAGAGACCCAGTACTTC. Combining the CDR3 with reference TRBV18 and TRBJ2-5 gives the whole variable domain NAGVMQNPRHLVRRRGQEARLRCSPMKGHSHVYWYRQLPEEGLKFMVYLQKENIIDESGMPKERFSAEFPKEGPSILRIQQVVRGDSAAYFCASSPVSPGQETQYFGPGTRLLVL.

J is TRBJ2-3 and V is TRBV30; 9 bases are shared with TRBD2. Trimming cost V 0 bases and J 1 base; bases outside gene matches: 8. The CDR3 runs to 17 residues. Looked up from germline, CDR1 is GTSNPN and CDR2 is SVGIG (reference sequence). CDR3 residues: CAWSVGSGGYRTDTQYF. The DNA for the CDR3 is TGTGCCTGGAGTGTAGGTAGCGGGGGTTACCGCACAGATACGCAGTATTTT.

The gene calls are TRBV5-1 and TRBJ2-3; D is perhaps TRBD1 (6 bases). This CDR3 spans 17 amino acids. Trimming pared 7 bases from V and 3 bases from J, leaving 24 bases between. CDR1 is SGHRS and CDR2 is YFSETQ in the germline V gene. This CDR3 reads CASFYGDTFSNTDTQYF. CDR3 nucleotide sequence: TGCGCCAGCTTCTATGGGGACACCTTTTCAAATACAGATACGCAGTATTTT. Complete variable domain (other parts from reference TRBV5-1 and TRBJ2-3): KAGVTQTPRYLIKTRGQQVTLSCSPISGHRSVSWYQQTPGQGLQFLFEYFSETQRNKGNFPGRFSGRQFSNSRSEMNVSTLELGDSALYLCASFYGDTFSNTDTQYFGPGTRLTVL.

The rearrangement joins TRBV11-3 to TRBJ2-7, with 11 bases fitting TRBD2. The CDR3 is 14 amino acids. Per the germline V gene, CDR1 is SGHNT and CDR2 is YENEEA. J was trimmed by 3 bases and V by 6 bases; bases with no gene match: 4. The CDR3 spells CASRKTSGSYEQYF. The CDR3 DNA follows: TGTGCCAGCAGAAAAACTAGCGGGAGCTACGAGCAGTACTTC. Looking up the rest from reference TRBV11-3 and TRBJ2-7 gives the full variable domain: EAGVVQSPRYKIIEKKQPVAFWCNPISGHNTLYWYLQNLGQGPELLIRYENEEAVDDSQLPKDRFSAERLKGVDSTLKIQPAELGDSAVYLCASRKTSGSYEQYFGPGTRLTVT.